The 14 T cell receptor beta chains below were found in one sample sequenced in a study of CD8+ T cells in alopecia areata. Isolated RNA was reverse transcribed into cDNA used as the sequencing template. TCRdb's copy holds only in-frame clones and misses some; the assay was immunoSEQ multiplex PCR. Recorded here are about 2,700 clones, none singletons. Sequencing was performed on lesional skin. The receptors here all came from a C3H/HeJ mouse with alopecia areata. The strain's MHC: H2-k.

A note on this clone: Mouse gene names and germline throughout. The read terminates 4 residues before the CDR3 end, so the remaining end is supplied by the germline J gene. This chain links TRBV5 with TRBJ2-5; TRBD2 matches at 11 bases. V lost 2 bases and J lost 3; bases outside the gene matches: 1. CDR1 is LGHNA and CDR2 is YNLKQL in the germline V gene (reference sequence). The CDR3 has 15 amino acids. CDR3 DNA, as far as it was read: TGTGCCAGCAGCCAACGACTGGGGGGGCAAGAC. Protein: CASSQRLGGQD. The full CDR3 is CASSQRLGGQDTQYF.

On this clone itself: Gene names refer to mouse genes. With the read ending 4 residues before the CDR3 end, the germline J gene is used to fill in that end. V is TRBV13-3 and J is TRBJ2-4; D remains unclear. The CDR3 sequence is 12 residues long. Trimming removed 5 bases at V and 2 bases at J, with 6 bases between. The germline gives CDR1 NNHDY, CDR2 SYVADS. The part of the CDR3 DNA that was read is TGTGCCAGCAGGTGGTTTCAAAAC. It encodes CASRWFQN. The whole CDR3 reads CASRWFQNTLYF.

In its sample, this clone was seen a few times. One junction end does not reproduce the germline sequence, and a read error may be involved. Gene and germline names: mouse. The CDR3 is cut off 4 residues early in the read; its end comes from the germline J gene. The V and J genes are TRBV19 and TRBJ2-4, with TRBD1 matching over 8 bases. The CDR3 totals 12 residues. CDR1 is FNHDT and CDR2 is SITEND in the germline V gene (reference sequence). The covered CDR3 bases are TGTGCCGGCAGACAGGGGCAAAAC. It encodes CAGRQGQN. The CDR3 as a whole reads CAGRQGQNTLYF.

This clone showed up many times. At residue 12, the TCRdb protein and translated DNA are inconsistent; the protein given comes from the DNA. The gene symbols are mouse symbols. The CDR3 extends 3 residues past the end of the read, so its final part is completed from the germline J gene. V is TRBV17 and J is TRBJ1-3; 7 nucleotides match TRBD1. Germline V lookup: CDR1 MNHDT, CDR2 YYDKIL. The CDR3 runs to 15 residues. The V gene end was trimmed by 4 bases and the J gene end by 0 bases; junction bases not matched to a gene: 3. The part of the CDR3 DNA that was read is TGTGCTAGCAGTATGACAGGGAATTCTGGAAATACG. Residues: CASSMTGNSGNT. The whole CDR3 region reads CASSMTGNSGNTLYF.

This clone was observed at least ten times. Gene names follow the mouse nomenclature. The read comes to an end 4 residues before the CDR3 does, leaving the germline J gene to fill in the end. This chain uses TRBV12-1 with TRBJ2-1; 7 positions match TRBD1. The CDR3 is 16 residues long. CDR1 is SGHSN, CDR2 HYEKVE, per germline. The V and J ends lost 2 bases and 0 bases, in that order; junction bases with no gene match: 6. The CDR3 DNA, read in part, is TGTGCCAGCTCTCCCAGGGACAGTGATAACTATGCT. Its translation is CASSPRDSDNYA. The CDR3 reads in full as CASSPRDSDNYAEQFF. Using reference TRBV12-1 and TRBJ2-1 for the parts outside the CDR3, the full variable domain is DSGVVQSPRHIIKEKGGRSVLTCIPISGHSNVVWYQQTLGKELKFLIQHYEKVERDKGFLPSRFSVQQFDDYHSEMNMSALELEDSAMYFCASSPRDSDNYAEQFFGPGTRLTVL.

This clone was counted ten times or more. The gene names given are mouse names. The CDR3 end is not reached by the read, which stops 4 residues before it; the germline J gene fills it in. The rearrangement links TRBV19 to TRBJ1-1; 7 bases align to TRBD1. CDR3 length equals 15 residues. Per the germline V gene, CDR1 is FNHDT and CDR2 is SITEND (reference sequence). V lost 4 bases to trimming and J lost 3 bases; unmatched junction nucleotides: 9. CDR3 bases read: TGTGCCAGCAGTCCCCTCGACAGGGAGGACACA. Its translation is CASSPLDREDT. The full CDR3 protein is CASSPLDREDTEVFF.

Comment on this clone: Mouse gene names and germline throughout. The read finishes 4 residues shy of the CDR3 end, and the germline J gene is used to complete it. The chain employs TRBV2 and TRBJ1-2; D ambiguous. Germline assignment: CDR1 LGHNA and CDR2 YSYQKL. This CDR3 has 13 amino acids. The ends were cut back, 4 bases at V and 2 bases at J, with 8 bases in the middle. CDR3 DNA (partial): TGTGCCAGCAGCCTTTCACACAACTCC. Protein product: CASSLSHNS. The full CDR3 sequence reads CASSLSHNSDYTF.

This clone came up many times. The protein recorded in TCRdb does not match the translated DNA at residue 12; the protein presented here comes from translating the DNA. Gene names and germline refer to mouse. The read ends 3 residues before the CDR3 terminus; that terminus is restored from the germline J gene. The gene calls are TRBV5 and TRBJ1-6, with TRBD1 as a possible D gene (6 bases). TRBJ1-6 is an ORF, and what it does is uncertain. The CDR3 consists of 15 residues. Germline CDR1 and CDR2: LGHNA and YNLKQL (reference sequence). V was shortened by 0 bases and J by 5 bases, with 8 bases between the two germline ends. CDR3 protein: CASSQDGTNNSPLYF. The covered CDR3 bases are TGTGCCAGCAGCCAAGATGGGACAAATAATTCGCCC.

A word on this clone: At one of its ends the junction is not consistent with the germline gene, which may arise from a read error. Germline and genes here are mouse. The read halts 4 residues ahead of the CDR3 end, with the missing end drawn from the germline J gene. J is TRBJ2-3 and V is TRBV19; 10 bases are shared with TRBD2. Germline V gives CDR1 FNHDT, CDR2 SITEND (reference sequence). The CDR3 length is 14 residues. The DNA read from the CDR3 is TGTGTCAGCAGTATGGACTGGGGGGCAGAA. Its protein product is CVSSMDWGAE. The full CDR3 protein reads CVSSMDWGAETLYF.

In the case of this clone: Gene labels here are mouse ones. Sequencing ends 4 residues short of the CDR3 end; the germline J gene provides the rest. The chain links TRBV3 to TRBJ2-7, with unresolved D. This CDR3 region has 13 residues. Germline V gene lookup returns CDR1 SNHLY and CDR2 FYNGKV (reference sequence). Here the CDR3 reads CASSIMVLYEQYF. Incomplete CDR3 DNA: TGTGCCAGCAGTATAATGGTTCTGTAT.

In this sample, this clone turned up many times. The listed genes are named as in mouse. The CDR3 goes on 4 residues after the read ends, and that part is filled in from the germline J gene. The V and J genes are TRBV19 and TRBJ2-4; 8 positions match TRBD2. Trimming removed 2 bases from V and 1 base from J; junction bases left unmatched: 0. Germline V lookup: CDR1 FNHDT, CDR2 SITEND (reference sequence). This CDR3 contains 14 residues. CDR3 DNA (partial): TGTGCCAGCAGTATGGGGGGGCGTCAAAAC. Translating it yields CASSMGGRQN. The whole CDR3 protein is CASSMGGRQNTLYF.

With respect to this clone: TCRdb lists a protein that is different at residue 11 from the translated DNA; the protein given here uses the DNA translation. The listed genes are named as in mouse. The CDR3 extends 3 residues past the end of the read, so its final part is completed from the germline J gene. The V and J genes are TRBV17 and TRBJ1-6; D might be TRBD1 (5 bases). TRBJ1-6 is an open reading frame whose function is uncertain. Germline assignment: CDR1 MNHDT and CDR2 YYDKIL. V shed 2 bases and J shed 5 bases, with 7 bases lying between them. CDR3 length: 14 amino acids. CDR3 protein: CASSRLGDNSPLYF. CDR3 DNA (partial): TGTGCTAGCAGTAGACTGGGGGATAATTCGCCC.

In this sample, this clone turned up many times. Gene names are the mouse ones. The read stops 4 residues short of the end of the CDR3; the missing end is completed from the germline J gene. The rearrangement joins TRBV13-3 to TRBJ2-2, with D uncertain. CDR3 length: 14 amino acids. Germline values: CDR1 NNHDY, CDR2 SYVADS. Trimming cost V 1 base and J 2 bases, with 6 bases left between them. CDR3 amino acids: CASSDSQNTGQLYF. The part of the CDR3 DNA that was read is TGTGCCAGCAGTGATTCCCAGAACACCGGG. Complete variable domain (other parts from reference TRBV13-3 and TRBJ2-2): EAAVTQSPRSKVAVTGGKVTLSCHQTNNHDYMYWYRQDTGHGLRLIHYSYVADSTEKGDIPDGYKASRPSQENFSLILELASLSQTAVYFCASSDSQNTGQLYFGEGSKLTVL.

The table lists this clone with a few counts. A far larger clone is just one base off, so this is likely a read error. Gene names and germline match the mouse. The CDR3 goes on 4 residues after the read ends, and that part is filled in from the germline J gene. Different DNA sequences within this sample yield the same CDR3. The chain recombines TRBV3 with TRBJ1-1, with 8 bases identical to TRBD1. Looked up from germline, CDR1 is SNHLY and CDR2 is FYNGKV (reference sequence). The CDR3 is 18 residues long. The V gene end was trimmed by 2 bases and the J gene end by 1 base; junction bases not matched to a gene: 12. The CDR3 sequence is CASSLRQGRKGRNTEVFF. The DNA read from the CDR3 is TGTGCCAGCAGCTTAAGACAGGGGAGGAAGGGCAGAAACACA. The full variable domain, rest sourced from reference TRBV3 and TRBJ1-1, is GPKVLQIPSHQIIDMGQMVTLNCDPVSNHLYFYWYKQILGQQMEFLVNFYNGKVMEKSKLFKDQFSVERPDGSYFTLKIQPTALEDSAVYFCASSLRQGRKGRNTEVFFGKGTRLTVV.